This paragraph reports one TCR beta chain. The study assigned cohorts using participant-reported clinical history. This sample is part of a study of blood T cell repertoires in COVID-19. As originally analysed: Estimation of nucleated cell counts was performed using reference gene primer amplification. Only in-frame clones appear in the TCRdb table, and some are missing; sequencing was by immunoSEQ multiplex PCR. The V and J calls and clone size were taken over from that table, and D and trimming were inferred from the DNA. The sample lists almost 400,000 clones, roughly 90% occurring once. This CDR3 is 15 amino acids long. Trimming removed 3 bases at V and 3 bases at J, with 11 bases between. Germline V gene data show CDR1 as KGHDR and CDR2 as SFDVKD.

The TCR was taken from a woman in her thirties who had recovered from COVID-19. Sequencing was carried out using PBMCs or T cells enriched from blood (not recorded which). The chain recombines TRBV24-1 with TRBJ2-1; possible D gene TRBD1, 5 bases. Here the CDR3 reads CATSDSDSYYNEQFF. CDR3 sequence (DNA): TGTGCCACCAGTGATAGCGACAGTTACTACAATGAGCAGTTCTTC.